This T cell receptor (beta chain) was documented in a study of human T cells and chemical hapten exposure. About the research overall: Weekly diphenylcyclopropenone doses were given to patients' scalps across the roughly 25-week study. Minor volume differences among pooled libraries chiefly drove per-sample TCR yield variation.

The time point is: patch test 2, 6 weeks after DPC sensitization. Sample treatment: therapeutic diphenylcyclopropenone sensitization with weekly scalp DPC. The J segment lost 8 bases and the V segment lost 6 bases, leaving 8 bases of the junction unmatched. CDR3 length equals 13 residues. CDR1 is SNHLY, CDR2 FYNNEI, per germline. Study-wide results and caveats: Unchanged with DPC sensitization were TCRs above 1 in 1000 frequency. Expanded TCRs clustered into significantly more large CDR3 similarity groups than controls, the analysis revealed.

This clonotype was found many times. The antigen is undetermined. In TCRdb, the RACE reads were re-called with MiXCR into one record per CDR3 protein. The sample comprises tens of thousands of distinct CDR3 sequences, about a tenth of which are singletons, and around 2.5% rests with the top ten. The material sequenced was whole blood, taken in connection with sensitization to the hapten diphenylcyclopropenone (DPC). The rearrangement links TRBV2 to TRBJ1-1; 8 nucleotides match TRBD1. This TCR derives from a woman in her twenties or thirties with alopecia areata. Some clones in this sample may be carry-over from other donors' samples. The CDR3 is CASRTGQGEEAFF. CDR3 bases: TGTGCCAGCAGGACTGGACAGGGTGAGGAAGCTTTCTTT.